Listed here are 32 T cell receptor beta chains from one sample, sequenced in a study of vaccination and CD4 T cells after COVID-19. The assay that was used to sequence DNA from cultured CD4+ T cells was the Oncomine TCR Beta short-read assay. TCRdb fed the PCR reads into MiXCR, producing one record per CDR3 protein. The sample comprises some 17,000 distinct CDR3 sequences, around 50% of which are singletons, and 21% rests with the top ten. As for time point: late sampling 161 to 241 days after vaccination in a few convalescent patients. As for treatment: approximately 9-day PBMC culture with coronavirus spike peptide pools or control peptides (ViraFEST assay). The antigens these receptors bind are not known. This specimen consisted of CD4+ T cells from blood, cultured in vitro, obtained about 7 months after SARS-CoV-2 vaccination. These receptor sequences come from a human donor who had recovered from COVID-19.

This rearrangement joins TRBV4-2 to TRBJ2-5; TRBD1 matches at 7 bases. The CDR3 contains 16 residues. CDR1 is LGHNA, CDR2 YNFKEQ, per germline. V was pared by 1 base and J by 2 bases, with 7 bases of the junction left unmatched. CDR3 loop: CASSQAGTALQETQYF. The CDR3 DNA follows: TGTGCCAGCAGCCAAGCCGGGACAGCCCTACAAGAGACCCAGTACTTC.

The genes are TRBV20-1 and TRBJ2-3, with 7 bases lining up with TRBD2. The CDR3 totals 15 residues. Germline-derived CDR1 and CDR2 are DFQATT and SNEGSKA (reference sequence). V shed 8 bases, J shed 2 bases, and the junction held 13 bases outside the gene matches. CDR3 coding DNA: TGCAGTTCCCCAGGTGCTAGCGGAAACACAGATACGCAGTATTTT. It is translated as CSSPGASGNTDTQYF.

This clonotype is labeled medium-sized. This rearrangement joins TRBV2 to TRBJ2-5, with 9 bases that match TRBD1. From germline, CDR1 is SNHLY and CDR2 FYNNEI. The V and J ends lost 10 bases and 5 bases, in that order; junction bases with no gene match: 5. This CDR3 region has 12 residues. CDR3: CATTGTGETQYF. In DNA, the CDR3 is TGTGCCACCACCGGGACAGGGGAGACCCAGTACTTC. Combining the CDR3 with reference TRBV2 and TRBJ2-5 gives the whole variable domain EPEVTQTPSHQVTQMGQEVILRCVPISNHLYFYWYRQILGQKVEFLVSFYNNEISEKSEIFDDQFSVERPDGSNFTLKIRSTKLEDSAMYFCATTGTGETQYFGPGTRLLVL.

This clonotype was counted only a few times. V gene TRBV6-1 combines with J gene TRBJ2-3; 13 nucleotides match TRBD2. The CDR3 is made up of 15 amino acids. CDR1 is MNHNS, CDR2 SASEGT, per germline. The ends lost 7 bases at V and 6 bases at J; junction bases unmatched: 7. The CDR3 loop reads CASNRLAGGDDTQYF. Here the CDR3 DNA reads TGTGCCAGCAATAGACTAGCGGGGGGAGACGATACGCAGTATTTT.

In DNA, the CDR3 is TGTGCCAGCAGCCCGATTAATCAGCCCCAGCATTTT. Its protein product is CASSPINQPQHF. The V and J genes are TRBV7-9 and TRBJ1-5; D uncertain. The germline V gene encodes CDR1 SEHNR and CDR2 FQNEAQ (reference sequence). The CDR3 has 12 residues. V lost 5 bases and J lost 4, with 6 bases in between.

Details on this clonotype: Mismatch with germline at one junction end may stem from a read error. This chain uses TRBV12-3 or TRBV12-4 with TRBJ1-1, with a tentative D call TRBD1 (6 bases). The length of the CDR3 is 14 residues. The CDR3 DNA reads as TGTGCCAGCAGTCCCCTTTCCGAGGACAGCCTGAACCAATTT. It yields the protein CASSPLSEDSLNQF.

The chain recombines TRBV15 with TRBJ2-1, with TRBD2 identical over 7 bases. The germline V gene has CDR1 LNHNV and CDR2 YYDKDF (reference sequence). The J segment lost 3 bases and the V segment lost 0 bases, leaving 5 bases of the junction unmatched. The CDR3 sequence is 16 residues long. CDR3 bases: TGTGCCACCAGCAGAGATCCTAGCGGAGTCTACAATGAGCAGTTCTTC. Translated: CATSRDPSGVYNEQFF.

The chain couples TRBV10-3 to TRBJ2-7, with TRBD2 matching over 9 bases. The CDR3 contains 15 residues. Per germline, CDR1 ENHRY and CDR2 SYGVKD. Trimming took 5 bases from V and 0 from J; bases not matched to a gene: 5. The CDR3 coding sequence is TGTGCCATCAGTCGCGTAGCGGGGGCCTCCTACGAGCAGTACTTC. Its translation: CAISRVAGASYEQYF.

V usage is TRBV10-3 and J usage is TRBJ2-1; the match to TRBD2 covers 15 bases. Near its end, the DNA agrees better with TRBJ2-7, so the J call may be wrong. Germline CDR1 is ENHRY and CDR2 is SYGVKD. This CDR3 is built from 15 residues. The CDR3 loop reads CAISPGLAGGNEQYF. CDR3 sequence (DNA): TGTGCCATCAGTCCAGGACTAGCGGGGGGGAATGAGCAGTACTTC.

The chain links TRBV20-1 to TRBJ1-2; D is uncertain. Trimming took 3 bases from V and 2 from J, leaving 13 bases between them. The CDR3 runs 14 residues. Germline V gene data show CDR1 as DFQATT and CDR2 as SNEGSKA (reference sequence). This CDR3 is CSASRRALNYGYTF. CDR3 nucleotides: TGCAGTGCTAGTAGGAGGGCTCTCAACTATGGCTACACCTTC.

The chain couples TRBV7-2 to TRBJ2-1; TRBD2 matches at 14 bases. The V gene end was trimmed by 5 bases and the J gene end by 12 bases; junction bases not matched to a gene: 12. This CDR3 has 16 residues. CDR1 SGHTA and CDR2 FQGNSA come from the germline V gene. CDR3 bases: TGTGCCAGCAGCCCATTGGGACTAGCGGGAGAGCAGGGGCAGTTCTTC. Its translation: CASSPLGLAGEQGQFF.

The sample holds one count of this clonotype. The rearrangement links TRBV20-1 to TRBJ2-3; TRBD1 or TRBD2 may be the D gene (6 bases each). The V end lost 5 bases, the J end lost 2 bases, and 20 bases lay between the germline ends. This CDR3 spans 16 amino acids. Germline CDR1 is DFQATT and CDR2 is SNEGSKA (reference sequence). The CDR3 reads CSAGAEGGGLTDTQYF. CDR3 DNA sequence: TGCAGTGCTGGAGCCGAGGGGGGCGGCCTCACAGATACGCAGTATTTT.

Only one count was recorded for this clonotype. The CDR3 protein is CSAPNRGKWNTQYF. CDR3 in DNA: TGCAGTGCGCCGAACAGGGGGAAATGGAATACGCAGTATTTT. The chain couples TRBV20-1 to TRBJ2-3; 8 nucleotides match TRBD1. Trimming cost V 6 bases and J 7 bases; bases outside gene matches: 12. The CDR3 has 14 amino acids. From germline, CDR1 is DFQATT and CDR2 SNEGSKA (reference sequence).

This clonotype showed up just a few times. The chain carries TRBV7-2 and TRBJ1-1, with 8 bases aligning to TRBD1. The V and J ends lost 5 bases and 3 bases, in that order; junction bases with no gene match: 5. Germline loops: CDR1 SGHTA, CDR2 FQGNSA. CDR3 length: 14 amino acids. The CDR3 sequence: CASSPQGADTEAFF. In nucleotides, the CDR3 is TGTGCCAGCAGCCCCCAGGGGGCGGACACTGAAGCTTTCTTT. Full variable domain (missing parts from reference TRBV7-2 and TRBJ1-1): GAGVSQSPSNKVTEKGKDVELRCDPISGHTALYWYRQSLGQGLEFLIYFQGNSAPDKSGLPSDRFSAERTGGSVSTLTIQRTQQEDSAVYLCASSPQGADTEAFFGQGTRLTVV.

This sequence joins TRBV7-2 and TRBJ1-1; no firm D call. Germline CDR1 SGHTA, CDR2 FQGNSA. This CDR3 has 13 residues. V was trimmed by 4 bases and J by 3 bases, leaving 9 bases between them. CDR3 coding DNA: TGTGCCAGCAGCTGGGGAGTGCACACTGAAGCTTTCTTT. Encoded protein: CASSWGVHTEAFF.

The rearrangement joins TRBV20-1 to TRBJ2-3; the match to TRBD1 covers 9 bases. CDR3 size: 13 residues. J was trimmed by 4 bases and V by 5 bases; bases with no gene match: 4. Germline V CDR1 and CDR2: DFQATT, SNEGSKA (reference sequence). DNA of the CDR3: TGCAGTGCTGGACAGGGGATCCCAGATACGCAGTATTTT. Protein: CSAGQGIPDTQYF.

V and J are TRBV7-9 and TRBJ2-7, with TRBD2 matching 11 bases. Germline V gives CDR1 SEHNR, CDR2 FQNEAQ (reference sequence). The CDR3 extends over 17 amino acids. Trimming cost V 1 base and J 0 bases; bases outside gene matches: 5. The CDR3 DNA reads TGTGCCAGCAGCTTAGTGGGTAGCGGGAGGGGCTCCTACGAGCAGTACTTC. Its protein product is CASSLVGSGRGSYEQYF. The entire variable domain, with the rest obtained from reference TRBV7-9 and TRBJ2-7, is as follows: DTGVSQNPRHKITKRGQNVTFRCDPISEHNRLYWYRQTLGQGPEFLTYFQNEAQLEKSRLLSDRFSAERPKGSFSTLEIQRTEQGDSAMYLCASSLVGSGRGSYEQYFGPGTRLTVT.

This clonotype was recorded a few times. The chain uses TRBV6-5 and TRBJ1-6; TRBD1 aligns across 9 bases. V trimming: 4 bases; J trimming: 7 bases; junction bases outside the gene matches: 5. The germline V gene has CDR1 MNHEY and CDR2 SVGAGI. The CDR3 runs to 15 residues. The CDR3 loop reads CASSSAGTGNSPLHF. The CDR3 DNA is TGTGCCAGCAGTTCAGCCGGGACAGGGAATTCACCCCTCCACTTT.

This clonotype was picked up one time. The chain uses TRBV6-1 and TRBJ2-7, with 13 nucleotides matching TRBD2. V shed 8 bases and J 0 bases; nucleotides not matched to a gene: 4. CDR3 length equals 15 residues. Germline V lookup: CDR1 MNHNS, CDR2 SASEGT. The CDR3 nucleotides read TGTGCCAGCCAACTAGCGGGAGGGAGCTCCTACGAGCAGTACTTC. This codes for CASQLAGGSSYEQYF.

V usage is TRBV27 and J usage is TRBJ2-7; 13 nucleotides match TRBD2. The germline CDR1 and CDR2 sequences are MNHEY and SMNVEV (reference sequence). V gave up 5 bases and J gave up 4 bases; unmatched junction bases: 5. The CDR3 has 15 residues. In DNA form, the CDR3 reads TGTGCCAGCAGTCCACTAGCGGGGGGGAGGTACGAGCAGTACTTC. It yields the protein CASSPLAGGRYEQYF.

Here the CDR3 reads CAISARQRGQETQYF. The CDR3, as DNA: TGTGCCATCAGTGCTAGACAGAGGGGGCAAGAGACCCAGTACTTC. V is TRBV10-3 and J is TRBJ2-5; tentative D call: TRBD1 (6 bases). V lost 4 bases and J 2 bases, leaving 14 bases between the germline ends. The CDR3 has 15 amino acids. Per germline, CDR1 ENHRY and CDR2 SYGVKD.

This rearrangement joins TRBV2 to TRBJ2-7; D possibly corresponds to TRBD2 (6 bases). Trimming took off 3 bases at V and 2 bases at J, with 14 bases between the two ends. This CDR3 comprises 15 residues. Germline V gene data show CDR1 as SNHLY and CDR2 as FYNNEI. In DNA, the CDR3 is TGTGCCAGCAGTGACCCGGGCAGGAGGGCCTACGAGCAGTACTTC. It yields the protein CASSDPGRRAYEQYF.

Worth noting for this clonotype: The junction does not match germline at one end; this may be a read error. The rearrangement uses TRBV20-1 and TRBJ2-5, with 8 bases aligning to TRBD1. CDR1 is DFQATT, CDR2 SNEGSKA, per germline (reference sequence). The CDR3 length is 15 residues. The CDR3 reads CSARDADRDQETQYF. CDR3 nucleotide sequence: TGCAGTGCTAGAGACGCGGACAGGGACCAGGAGACCCAGTACTTC.

The rearrangement links TRBV7-2 to TRBJ2-5; D may correspond to TRBD1 or TRBD2 (6 bases each). Germline V gives CDR1 SGHTA, CDR2 FQGNSA. CDR3 length: 15 residues. Trimming took off 5 bases at V and 4 bases at J, with 17 bases between the two ends. In DNA form, the CDR3 reads TGTGCCAGCAGCCAAAGTTCGGGGGCGGCAGAGACCCAGTACTTC. It encodes CASSQSSGAAETQYF.

The rearrangement joins TRBV7-2 to TRBJ1-2; maybe TRBD1 (6 bases). Trimming removed 6 bases at V and 3 bases at J, with 17 bases between. Germline CDR1 and CDR2: SGHTA and FQGNSA. The CDR3 totals 15 residues. The CDR3 DNA reads as TGTGCCAGCAGTCAGGGGAGGGGGGCTCACTATGGCTACACCTTC. Protein product: CASSQGRGAHYGYTF.

The chain employs TRBV7-9 and TRBJ2-4, with D perhaps TRBD1 or TRBD2 (6 bases each). The V end lost 10 bases, the J end lost 0 bases, and 28 bases lay between the germline ends. The CDR3 runs to 19 residues. Germline-derived CDR1 and CDR2 are SEHNR and FQNEAQ (reference sequence). The CDR3 here is CATRGEARGLGLAKNIQYF. The CDR3 bases are TGTGCCACTAGGGGGGAGGCGAGAGGACTGGGCCTAGCCAAAAACATTCAGTACTTC.

The chain couples TRBV6-6 to TRBJ1-1, with 7 bases aligning to TRBD1. Germline CDR1 reads MNHNY; CDR2 reads SVGAGI (reference sequence). V lost 7 bases to trimming and J lost 2 bases; unmatched junction nucleotides: 19. CDR3 length: 18 residues. This chain's CDR3 is CASNTYYGRGPGNTEAFF. As DNA, the CDR3 is TGTGCCAGCAACACATACTACGGAAGGGGGCCTGGAAACACTGAAGCTTTCTTT.

The J gene is TRBJ2-7, the V gene TRBV2, with TRBD1 identical over 12 bases. Germline V CDR1 and CDR2: SNHLY, FYNNEI. The J segment lost 4 bases and the V segment lost 6 bases, leaving 10 bases of the junction unmatched. This CDR3 has 16 residues. The CDR3 region is CASSFRPGQGAYEQYF. The CDR3, as DNA: TGTGCCAGCAGCTTTAGGCCGGGACAGGGGGCTTACGAGCAGTACTTC.

This chain uses TRBV29-1 with TRBJ2-5; 13 bases agree with TRBD2. The CDR3 has 17 residues. The junction had 9 bases not matched to a gene; V was cut back by 0 bases and J by 5 bases. The germline V gene encodes CDR1 SQVTM and CDR2 ANQGSEA. The CDR3 here is CSVEDLPGLAGRETQYF. Here the CDR3 DNA reads TGCAGCGTTGAAGATTTACCGGGACTAGCGGGGAGGGAGACCCAGTACTTC.

The rearrangement links TRBV4-2 to TRBJ2-3; D is ambiguous. Germline loops: CDR1 LGHNA, CDR2 YNFKEQ. The CDR3 covers 12 residues. V was cut by 0 bases and J by 5 bases, with 3 bases left in between. The CDR3 spells CASSQERDTQYF. The CDR3 DNA reads as TGTGCCAGCAGCCAAGAGCGAGATACGCAGTATTTT.

The V call is TRBV11-2, the J call TRBJ2-7, with 8 bases fitting TRBD2. CDR3 length equals 16 residues. Germline V gives CDR1 SGHAT, CDR2 FQNNGV. V shed 5 bases and J 2 bases; nucleotides not matched to a gene: 11. The CDR3, as DNA: TGTGCCAGCAGCCCCACGGGGGGGGCTACCGCCTACGAGCAGTACTTC. This encodes CASSPTGGATAYEQYF.

The rearrangement joins TRBV20-1 to TRBJ1-2, with 7 bases fitting TRBD1. Trimming took 1 base from V and 3 from J; bases not matched to a gene: 8. The germline gives CDR1 DFQATT, CDR2 SNEGSKA (reference sequence). The CDR3 runs to 15 residues. The CDR3 protein is CSARGTGRGDYGYTF. CDR3 sequence (DNA): TGCAGTGCTAGAGGGACAGGACGTGGGGACTATGGCTACACCTTC.